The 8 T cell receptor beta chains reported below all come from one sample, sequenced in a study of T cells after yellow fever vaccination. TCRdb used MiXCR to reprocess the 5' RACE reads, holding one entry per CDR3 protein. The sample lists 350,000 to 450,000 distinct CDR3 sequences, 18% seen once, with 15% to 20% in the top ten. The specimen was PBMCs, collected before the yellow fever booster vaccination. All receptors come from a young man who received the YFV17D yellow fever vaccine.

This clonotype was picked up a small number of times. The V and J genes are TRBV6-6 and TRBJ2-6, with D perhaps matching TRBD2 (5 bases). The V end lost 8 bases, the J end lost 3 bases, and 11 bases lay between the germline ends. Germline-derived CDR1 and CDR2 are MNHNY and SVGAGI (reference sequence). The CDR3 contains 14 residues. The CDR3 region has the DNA TGTGCCAGCCGGGGAGCGGTTGGGGCCAACGTCCTGACTTTC. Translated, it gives CASRGAVGANVLTF.

CDR3 DNA sequence: TGTGCCATCAGTAGGGACAGCCAGAATGAAAAACTGTTTTTT. It codes for CAISRDSQNEKLFF. The rearrangement uses TRBV10-3 and TRBJ1-4; 7 bases align to TRBD1. V was pared by 5 bases and J by 5 bases, with 5 bases of the junction left unmatched. Per germline, CDR1 ENHRY and CDR2 SYGVKD. This CDR3 has 14 residues.

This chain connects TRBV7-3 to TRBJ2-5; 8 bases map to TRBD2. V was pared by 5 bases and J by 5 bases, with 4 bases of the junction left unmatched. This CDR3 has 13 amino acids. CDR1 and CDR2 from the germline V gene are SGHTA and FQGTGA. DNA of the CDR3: TGTGCCAGCAGCCGGGGGGGGTGGGAGACCCAGTACTTC. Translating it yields CASSRGGWETQYF.

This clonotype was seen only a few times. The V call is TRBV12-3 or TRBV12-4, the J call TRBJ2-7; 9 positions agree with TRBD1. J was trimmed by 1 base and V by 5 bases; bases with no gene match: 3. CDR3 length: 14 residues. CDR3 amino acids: CASSGTGHSYEQYV. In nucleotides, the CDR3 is TGTGCCAGCAGTGGGACAGGGCATTCCTACGAGCAGTACGTC.

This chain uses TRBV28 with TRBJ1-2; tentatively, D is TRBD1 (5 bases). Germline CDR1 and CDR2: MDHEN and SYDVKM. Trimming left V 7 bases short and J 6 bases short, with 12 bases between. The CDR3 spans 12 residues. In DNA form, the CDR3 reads TGTGCCAGCAAGGCAGGGTCTAATGGCTACACCTTC. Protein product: CASKAGSNGYTF.

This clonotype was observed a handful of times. CDR3 amino acids: CASSRGSSRSADTQYF. The CDR3 nucleotides read TGTGCCAGCAGTAGAGGGAGCAGCCGCTCCGCAGATACGCAGTATTTT. The chain carries TRBV7-2 and TRBJ2-3, with D tentatively TRBD2 (5 bases). The CDR3 is 16 residues long. CDR1 and CDR2 (germline): SGHTA, FQGNSA. Trimming cost V 6 bases and J 4 bases, with 20 bases left between them.

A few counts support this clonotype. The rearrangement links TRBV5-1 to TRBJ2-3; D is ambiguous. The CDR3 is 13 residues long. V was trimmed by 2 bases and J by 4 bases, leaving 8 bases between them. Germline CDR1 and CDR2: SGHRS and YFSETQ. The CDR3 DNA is TGCGCCAGCAGCTTATCTAAGGCAGATACGCAGTATTTT. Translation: CASSLSKADTQYF.

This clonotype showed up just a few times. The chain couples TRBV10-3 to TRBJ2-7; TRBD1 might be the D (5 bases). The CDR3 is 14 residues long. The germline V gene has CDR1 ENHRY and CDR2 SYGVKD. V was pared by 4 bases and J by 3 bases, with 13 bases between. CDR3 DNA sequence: TGTGCCATCAGTGGTGGGGCAGTAGGCTACGAGCAGTACGTC. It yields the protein CAISGGAVGYEQYV.